What follows are 30 T cell receptor beta chains derived from one specimen sequenced in a study of human T cells and chemical hapten exposure. The time point is: patch test 1, 2 weeks after DPC sensitization. Sample treatment: therapeutic diphenylcyclopropenone sensitization with weekly scalp DPC. MiXCR, run by TCRdb on the RACE reads, gives a single entry per CDR3 protein. The sample holds some 79,000 distinct CDR3 sequences, approximately 8% seen once. The material was whole blood, obtained in connection with sensitization to the hapten diphenylcyclopropenone (DPC). These receptor sequences come from a woman aged 30 to 39 with alopecia areata. Some clones in this sample may be carry-over from other donors' samples.

This clonotype was observed at least ten times. The V and J genes are TRBV6-1 and TRBJ2-3; perhaps TRBD2 as D (5 bases). V was pared by 4 bases and J by 4 bases, with 12 bases between. Germline CDR1 MNHNS, CDR2 SASEGT. The CDR3 is 14 residues long. The CDR3: CASSVSGKPDTQYF. CDR3 DNA sequence: TGTGCCAGCAGTGTATCGGGGAAGCCAGATACGCAGTATTTT.

This clonotype has a handful of counts. The gene calls are TRBV11-2 and TRBJ2-6, with 8 bases matching TRBD2. The CDR3 is 19 amino acids. The V and J ends lost 4 bases and 2 bases, in that order; junction bases with no gene match: 13. Per germline, CDR1 SGHAT and CDR2 FQNNGV. CDR3 DNA sequence: TGTGCCAGCAGCTCGCCACGGGGGGGCAAGGTTGCTGGGGCCAACGTCCTGACTTTC. Amino acid sequence: CASSSPRGGKVAGANVLTF.

This clonotype was picked up a small number of times. J is TRBJ2-3 and V is TRBV7-2, with TRBD2 matching 13 bases. Germline CDR1 SGHTA, CDR2 FQGNSA. The junction had 3 bases not matched to a gene; V was cut back by 2 bases and J by 4 bases. The CDR3 length is 16 residues. For the CDR3, the DNA is TGTGCCAGCAGCTTAACTAGCGGGGGGGGTGCAGATACGCAGTATTTT. Encoded protein: CASSLTSGGGADTQYF. The variable domain in full, with the rest retrieved from reference TRBV7-2 and TRBJ2-3, is GAGVSQSPSNKVTEKGKDVELRCDPISGHTALYWYRQSLGQGLEFLIYFQGNSAPDKSGLPSDRFSAERTGGSVSTLTIQRTQQEDSAVYLCASSLTSGGGADTQYFGPGTRLTVL.

This clonotype was recorded a few times. CDR3 bases: TGCGCCAGCAGCCCCCCCGTGAGTTCGACAGATACGCAGTATTTT. Translated: CASSPPVSSTDTQYF. The V gene is TRBV5-1, the J gene TRBJ2-3; D ambiguous. The V end was cut by 4 bases, the J end by 3 bases, with 15 bases between. Per the germline V gene, CDR1 is SGHRS and CDR2 is YFSETQ. CDR3 length equals 15 residues. Full variable domain (remainder filled in from reference TRBV5-1 and TRBJ2-3): KAGVTQTPRYLIKTRGQQVTLSCSPISGHRSVSWYQQTPGQGLQFLFEYFSETQRNKGNFPGRFSGRQFSNSRSEMNVSTLELGDSALYLCASSPPVSSTDTQYFGPGTRLTVL.

The sample holds a few counts of this clonotype. This chain uses TRBV7-9 with TRBJ1-1; D gene ambiguous. The length of the CDR3 is 14 residues. V dropped 0 bases and J dropped 4 bases, with 9 bases sitting between them. The germline V gene has CDR1 SEHNR and CDR2 FQNEAQ (reference sequence). The CDR3 bases are TGTGCCAGCAGCTTAGCGTCCCAGTCCACTGAAGCTTTCTTT. It specifies CASSLASQSTEAFF.

This clonotype was observed at least ten times. V gene TRBV20-1 combines with J gene TRBJ1-2; TRBD1 aligns across 11 bases. CDR3 size: 16 residues. V trimming: 6 bases; J trimming: 4 bases; junction bases outside the gene matches: 13. CDR1 is DFQATT, CDR2 SNEGSKA, per germline (reference sequence). CDR3 nucleotide sequence: TGCAGTGCCCTCCGGACAGGGGGCGACTCTGGCTATGGCTACACCTTC. Residues: CSALRTGGDSGYGYTF.

Ten or more counts support this clonotype. V gene TRBV19 combines with J gene TRBJ1-1; tentatively, D is TRBD1 (5 bases). Germline CDR1 and CDR2: LNHDA and SQIVND (reference sequence). Trimming cost V 3 bases and J 5 bases, with 10 bases left between them. This CDR3 has 13 amino acids. The DNA for the CDR3 is TGTGCCAGTAGTATCGGGGCTTGGACTGAAGCTTTCTTT. Translated: CASSIGAWTEAFF.

This sequence joins TRBV27 and TRBJ1-5; 8 nucleotides match TRBD1. The V gene end was trimmed by 6 bases and the J gene end by 0 bases; junction bases not matched to a gene: 1. Germline V CDR1 and CDR2: MNHEY, SMNVEV (reference sequence). This CDR3 is 14 amino acids long. The CDR3, as DNA: TGTGCCAGCAGGACAGGGGATAGCAATCAGCCCCAGCATTTT. This gives the protein CASRTGDSNQPQHF.

In its sample, this clonotype was seen a few times. The chain employs TRBV6-1 and TRBJ2-5, with 7 bases fitting TRBD1. Germline-derived CDR1 and CDR2 are MNHNS and SASEGT. This CDR3 comprises 15 residues. V lost 3 bases, J lost 1 base, and 5 bases stayed unmatched. CDR3 region: CASSELGGGQETQYF. The CDR3 nucleotides read TGTGCCAGCAGTGAGCTAGGGGGCGGCCAAGAGACCCAGTACTTC.

There are a few counts of this clonotype. The rearrangement uses TRBV18 and TRBJ2-2; possibly TRBD1 or TRBD2 for D (5 bases each). Germline V gene lookup returns CDR1 KGHSH and CDR2 LQKENI. CDR3 length: 16 amino acids. The V end lost 8 bases, the J end lost 0 bases, and 16 bases lay between the germline ends. Here the CDR3 reads CASPHELGPNTGELFF. CDR3 nucleotides: TGTGCCAGCCCGCATGAACTGGGACCGAACACCGGGGAGCTGTTTTTT.

This clonotype was seen at least ten times. The chain recombines TRBV7-9 with TRBJ2-7, with D perhaps TRBD1 (6 bases). Trimming took 4 bases from V and 0 from J, leaving 16 bases between them. CDR1 is SEHNR and CDR2 is FQNEAQ in the germline V gene (reference sequence). This CDR3 spans 16 amino acids. The CDR3 spells CASSSSTGTHSYEQYF. Written as DNA, the CDR3 is TGTGCCAGCAGCTCCTCCACAGGGACCCACTCCTACGAGCAGTACTTC.

The gene calls are TRBV10-3 and TRBJ1-4; D might be TRBD1 (6 bases). Trimming took off 6 bases at V and 7 bases at J, with 15 bases between the two ends. The CDR3 spans 14 residues. Germline loops: CDR1 ENHRY, CDR2 SYGVKD. The CDR3 coding sequence is TGTGCCATCAGAGAACAGGGAGATTCTGAAAAACTGTTTTTT. Translating gives CAIREQGDSEKLFF.

This clonotype was seen at least ten times. The chain employs TRBV29-1 and TRBJ2-1; D is perhaps TRBD2 (5 bases). The germline V gene encodes CDR1 SQVTM and CDR2 ANQGSEA. The CDR3 is 18 residues long. Trimming cost V 0 bases and J 0 bases, with 18 bases left between them. The CDR3 here is CSVEDLLPSGSSYNEQFF. CDR3 coding DNA: TGCAGCGTTGAAGATCTTCTCCCCTCTGGGAGCTCCTACAATGAGCAGTTCTTC.

In its sample, this clonotype was seen a few times. The CDR3: CASSLGVSTNYGYTF. The CDR3 coding sequence is TGCGCCAGCAGCTTGGGGGTATCTACTAACTATGGCTACACCTTC. The chain employs TRBV5-1 and TRBJ1-2; D is uncertain. Between the trimmed V and J ends, which lost 0 bases and 0 bases, there was a span of 9 bases. The CDR3 is 15 amino acids. Germline CDR1 reads SGHRS; CDR2 reads YFSETQ. Based on the CDR3 plus reference TRBV5-1 and TRBJ1-2, the full variable domain is KAGVTQTPRYLIKTRGQQVTLSCSPISGHRSVSWYQQTPGQGLQFLFEYFSETQRNKGNFPGRFSGRQFSNSRSEMNVSTLELGDSALYLCASSLGVSTNYGYTFGSGTRLTVV.

This clonotype occurred a few times. The rearrangement uses TRBV7-2 and TRBJ2-5; TRBD2 aligns across 14 bases. Germline V gene lookup returns CDR1 SGHTA and CDR2 FQGNSA. The CDR3 extends over 15 amino acids. The junction had 3 bases not matched to a gene; V was cut back by 4 bases and J by 5 bases. CDR3 amino acids: CASSSRTSGGETQYF. As DNA, the CDR3 is TGTGCCAGCAGCTCCAGGACTAGCGGGGGGGAGACCCAGTACTTC. Together with reference TRBV7-2 and TRBJ2-5, the CDR3 gives the full variable domain: GAGVSQSPSNKVTEKGKDVELRCDPISGHTALYWYRQSLGQGLEFLIYFQGNSAPDKSGLPSDRFSAERTGGSVSTLTIQRTQQEDSAVYLCASSSRTSGGETQYFGPGTRLLVL.

This clonotype was detected many times. The J gene is TRBJ2-7, the V gene TRBV14; 9 bases map to TRBD1. The V segment lost 5 bases and the J segment 11 bases; nucleotides outside the gene matches: 7. The CDR3 has 12 residues. Germline lookup yields CDR1 SGHDN and CDR2 FVKESK. The CDR3 DNA sequence: TGTGCCAGCAGCATTGACAGGGGGGAAGAGTACTTC. It translates to CASSIDRGEEYF.

This clonotype came up many times. The V call is TRBV2, the J call TRBJ2-1; D is uncertain. Germline V gene lookup returns CDR1 SNHLY and CDR2 FYNNEI. The CDR3 spans 12 residues. V was pared by 3 bases and J by 10 bases, with 10 bases between. The CDR3 protein is CASSEAPGEQFF. The CDR3 nucleotides are TGTGCCAGCAGTGAGGCGCCAGGCGAGCAGTTCTTC. The entire variable domain, with the rest obtained from reference TRBV2 and TRBJ2-1, is as follows: EPEVTQTPSHQVTQMGQEVILRCVPISNHLYFYWYRQILGQKVEFLVSFYNNEISEKSEIFDDQFSVERPDGSNFTLKIRSTKLEDSAMYFCASSEAPGEQFFGPGTRLTVL.

The sample holds many counts of this clonotype. Here the CDR3 DNA reads TGTGCCAGCAGCGGCTTTGGGACTAGCGGGGGCGAACTCACCGGGGAGCTGTTTTTT. The encoded protein is CASSGFGTSGGELTGELFF. The rearrangement links TRBV9 to TRBJ2-2; 14 bases match TRBD2. J lost 4 bases, V lost 3 bases, and 11 bases had no gene match. Germline CDR1 is SGDLS and CDR2 is YYNGEE. CDR3 length: 19 residues.

This clonotype occurred a few times. The V gene is TRBV2, the J gene TRBJ1-1; TRBD1 aligns across 7 bases. The CDR3 loop spans 14 amino acids. V lost 6 bases to trimming and J lost 3 bases; unmatched junction nucleotides: 7. Germline lookup yields CDR1 SNHLY and CDR2 FYNNEI. Here the CDR3 reads CASRWDSGDTEAFF. The CDR3, as DNA: TGTGCCAGCAGATGGGACAGTGGGGACACTGAAGCTTTCTTT.

This clonotype was picked up many times. The chain combines TRBV27 with TRBJ2-3, with TRBD2 matching 8 bases. CDR3 length equals 15 residues. The V gene's germline CDR1 is MNHEY and CDR2 SMNVEV (reference sequence). Germline trimming cut 5 bases from V and 4 bases from J; bases unmatched to any gene: 8. The CDR3 DNA reads as TGTGCCAGCAGTCCAGGACTAGCTCTTGCAGATACGCAGTATTTT. Its translation: CASSPGLALADTQYF.

This clonotype was seen more than once but under ten times. The J gene is TRBJ1-4, the V gene TRBV5-1; D call uncertain. There are 15 residues in the CDR3. Trimming pared 3 bases from V and 0 bases from J, leaving 9 bases between. In germline, CDR1 is SGHRS, CDR2 YFSETQ. Here the CDR3 DNA reads TGCGCCAGCAGCTCTAGTTCTGCAACTAATGAAAAACTGTTTTTT. Residues: CASSSSSATNEKLFF.

The sample holds many counts of this clonotype. The chain has TRBV5-1 and TRBJ2-1; D call uncertain. Trimming left V 3 bases short and J 2 bases short, with 9 bases between. This CDR3 is 14 amino acids long. Germline CDR1 and CDR2: SGHRS and YFSETQ. The CDR3 sequence is CASSSTGPYNEQFF. As DNA, the CDR3 is TGCGCCAGCAGCTCGACCGGACCCTACAATGAGCAGTTCTTC. The variable domain in full, with the rest retrieved from reference TRBV5-1 and TRBJ2-1, is KAGVTQTPRYLIKTRGQQVTLSCSPISGHRSVSWYQQTPGQGLQFLFEYFSETQRNKGNFPGRFSGRQFSNSRSEMNVSTLELGDSALYLCASSSTGPYNEQFFGPGTRLTVL.

This clonotype was observed once. The V call is TRBV11-2, the J call TRBJ2-3; D perhaps matches TRBD2 (9 bases). V lost 5 bases, J lost 7 bases, and 25 bases lay in between. This CDR3 has 17 amino acids. CDR1 is SGHAT and CDR2 is FQNNGV in the germline V gene. CDR3 nucleotides: TGTGCCAGCAGCCTACAGGGGGTGGCGGGGGGGCCAAATACGCAGTATTTT. This sequence encodes CASSLQGVAGGPNTQYF.

This clonotype was seen at least ten times. The gene calls are TRBV29-1 and TRBJ1-1; no clear D. This CDR3 is built from 10 residues. The ends were cut back, 3 bases at V and 6 bases at J, with 5 bases in the middle. Germline lookup yields CDR1 SQVTM and CDR2 ANQGSEA. The DNA for the CDR3 is TGCAGCGTTGATCTGTCTGAAGCTTTCTTT. Protein sequence: CSVDLSEAFF.

CDR3 loop: CASSPSGGNTIYF. The CDR3 DNA is TGTGCCAGCAGCCCCTCCGGTGGAAACACCATATATTTT. This rearrangement joins TRBV14 to TRBJ1-3; unclear D gene. The CDR3 contains 13 residues. Per the germline V gene, CDR1 is SGHDN and CDR2 is FVKESK. Trimming left V 4 bases short and J 3 bases short, with 7 bases between.

The sample holds a few counts of this clonotype. This sequence joins TRBV11-1 and TRBJ2-3; the match to TRBD1 covers 11 bases. The V segment lost 5 bases and the J segment 1 base; nucleotides outside the gene matches: 5. In germline, CDR1 is SGHAT, CDR2 FQDESV (reference sequence). The CDR3 runs 16 residues. The CDR3 coding sequence is TGTGCCAGCAGCGCCGGACAGGGGGCGGGCACAGATACGCAGTATTTT. Translating gives CASSAGQGAGTDTQYF.

This clonotype was observed a handful of times. The J gene is TRBJ2-2, the V gene TRBV12-5; D is perhaps TRBD1 (5 bases). Between the trimmed V and J ends, which lost 2 bases and 3 bases, there was a span of 16 bases. Germline V gene lookup returns CDR1 LGHNT and CDR2 FRNRAP. CDR3 size: 17 residues. The CDR3 bases are TGTGCTAGTGGTTTGCGAACCTGGGGCGTCGACACCGGGGAGCTGTTTTTT. It codes for CASGLRTWGVDTGELFF.

This clonotype showed up many times. The rearrangement uses TRBV3-1 and TRBJ2-7; TRBD1 matches at 7 bases. Germline V gene data show CDR1 as LGHDT and CDR2 as YNNKEL (reference sequence). With 4 bases clipped from V and 7 bases from J, the junction kept 10 bases outside the gene matches. There are 14 residues in the CDR3. This CDR3 reads CASSLGTPQGEQYF. CDR3 coding DNA: TGTGCCAGCAGCCTAGGGACACCACAGGGGGAGCAGTACTTC.

The sample holds a few counts of this clonotype. This chain joins TRBV2 and TRBJ2-3, with TRBD2 identical over 7 bases. Germline assignment: CDR1 SNHLY and CDR2 FYNNEI. The CDR3 sequence is 16 residues long. The V and J ends lost 6 bases and 0 bases, in that order; junction bases with no gene match: 9. CDR3 region: CASSGRSGLSTDTQYF. CDR3 DNA: TGTGCCAGCAGCGGGCGTAGCGGGCTAAGCACAGATACGCAGTATTTT.

This clonotype was counted many times. The junction does not match germline at one end; this may be a read error. This chain uses TRBV7-9 with TRBJ2-1; 9 positions match TRBD2. CDR1 is SEHNR, CDR2 FQNEAQ, per germline (reference sequence). The CDR3 is made up of 18 amino acids. In DNA form, the CDR3 reads TGTGCCAGAAGCTTATCTAAGCGGGGGGAAAGCTCCTACAATGAGCAGTTCTTC. Protein sequence: CARSLSKRGESSYNEQFF. The full variable domain, with the rest looked up from reference TRBV7-9 and TRBJ2-1, is DTGVSQNPRHKITKRGQNVTFRCDPISEHNRLYWYRQTLGQGPEFLTYFQNEAQLEKSRLLSDRFSAERPKGSFSTLEIQRTEQGDSAMYLCARSLSKRGESSYNEQFFGPGTRLTVL.